A single T cell receptor (beta chain) is shown here with its context. This clone showed up just once. The antigen this receptor binds is unknown. Base qualities were left out, and no much larger clone turns up one base away. The CDR3 starts with the cysteine, ends with the phenylalanine, and has 13 residues. The only DNA kept is the CDR3, 39 bases in frame from the first base. V gives up 1 base and J gives up 3 bases, and the segment between their germline ends measures 10 bases. CDR1 and CDR2 are read off the germline V gene (reference sequence) as GTSNPN and SVGIG. The donors were included in the validation cohort of approximately 130 subjects, a group kept apart from the roughly 610-subject first cohort. The data were taken from a study of cytomegalovirus exposure and HLA in healthy donors (dated by TCRdb to between 2016 and 2019). Concerning the study at large: The approximately 710 repertoires of the first cohort and the roughly 110 validation repertoires were produced on the same platform, according to a later analysis. In addition to the first cohort of around 670 subjects, a separate validation cohort of 130 or so different subjects was used. The study aimed to test whether signatures of past pathogen exposure could be identified by cataloging public T cell receptors. High-throughput TCR immunosequencing, statistical association of individual TCRs with disease status, and machine learning were combined to predict cytomegalovirus infection status. Summary of the overall study and its limitations: The validation cohort had no HLA typing available for a later analysis, so co-occurrence within that cohort was assessed over all 110 or so repertoires. While some public TCRs were present in many individuals, most TCR sequences turned up only very rarely across donors. Subsequent analysis determined that TCRs grouped into clusters in the first cohort also showed a tendency toward co-occurrence across the roughly 120 validation repertoires, and roughly 94% of cluster scores exceeded 0. A total of fewer than 200 TCR beta chains were listed by the study as associated with cytomegalovirus. The authors suggested that the approach could potentially be extended to other disease states and immunological phenotypes. The classifier was reported to diagnose cytomegalovirus status with high specificity and sensitivity in both the original and validation cohorts. In vitro tests confirmed that a few of the cytomegalovirus-associated TCR beta chains recognize cytomegalovirus antigens.

Preparation of the library involved the immunoSEQ multiplex PCR assay. Per the source publication's procedure: To diagnose cytomegalovirus status from the catalog of TCR beta chain sequences, a statistical classification framework was built. The clones in this table, taken by TCRdb from immuneACCESS, are in-frame only. Not every clone is retained; where verified, under half of the shortfall comes from an unresolved V gene, and the cause of the rest is unknown. V and J calls and clone size are those listed in that table; D and trimming were worked out from the DNA. Present in this sample are 250,000 or so clones, roughly 84% of which were seen just once. The top ten hold 12% of the sample.

The clonotype originates from a man younger than 35 in good health and CMV-seropositive. The V and J segments used are TRBV30 and TRBJ2-7; 6 matching bases give a weak D call of TRBD1. Sequencing used PBMCs. The bases are TGTGCCTGGAGTGAGGGACACCGCTACGAGCAGTACTTC. This yields the protein CAWSEGHRYEQYF.